The 24 T cell receptor beta chains below all came from one sample that was sequenced in a study of technical replicates of blood from a few donors. The table came from immunoSEQ multiplex PCR; TCRdb's copy has only in-frame clones and leaves some out. This table has 53,000 or so clones, 93% appearing once. Sequences were obtained from PBMCs. All receptors derive from a human donor in good health. Some clones in this sample may be carry-over from other donors' samples.

The rearrangement uses TRBV4-3 and TRBJ2-3; 8 bases map to TRBD2. The ends lost 1 base at V and 4 bases at J; junction bases unmatched: 7. Germline CDR1 LGHNA, CDR2 YSLEER. The CDR3 spans 16 residues. The CDR3, as DNA: TGCGCCAGCAGCCAAGGGTTTAGCGGGACCTCAGATACGCAGTATTTT. Encoded protein: CASSQGFSGTSDTQYF.

The J gene is TRBJ2-7, the V gene TRBV4-3, with TRBD2 matching 7 bases. The CDR3 covers 19 residues. Per the germline V gene, CDR1 is LGHNA and CDR2 is YSLEER. V was clipped by 1 base and J by 0 bases; unmatched bases: 15. CDR3 sequence (DNA): TGCGCCAGCAGCCAAGGAATCCTCTGGCGGGAGCTTCCCTCCTACGAGCAGTACTTC. Encoded protein: CASSQGILWRELPSYEQYF.

This chain connects TRBV5-1 to TRBJ2-2; 9 bases are shared with TRBD1. V dropped 3 bases and J dropped 6; count of bases not matched to a gene: 12. This CDR3 is 17 amino acids long. Germline V CDR1 and CDR2: SGHRS, YFSETQ. The CDR3, as DNA: TGCGCCAGCAGCTCCAAGAAGACAGGGGGAGAGTCCGGGGAGCTGTTTTTT. Protein: CASSSKKTGGESGELFF.

This chain joins TRBV5-4 and TRBJ1-2; no clear D gene. Germline CDR1 SGHNT, CDR2 YYREEE (reference sequence). The V and J ends lost 7 bases and 8 bases respectively, with 12 bases between them. The CDR3 is 11 amino acids. The CDR3 coding sequence is TGTGCCAGCGGGGAGATTGGGGGCTACACCTTC. Translation: CASGEIGGYTF.

The chain uses TRBV25-1 and TRBJ2-3; TRBD2 agrees at 9 bases. The CDR3 consists of 15 residues. CDR1 MGHDK and CDR2 SYGVNS come from the germline V gene. V lost 3 bases and J lost 2; bases outside the gene matches: 3. The CDR3 DNA reads as TGTGCCAGCAGTGAGCTAGCGGGAATCACAGATACGCAGTATTTT. It specifies CASSELAGITDTQYF.

The chain employs TRBV25-1 and TRBJ1-1, with 8 bases aligning to TRBD1. With 5 bases clipped from V and 4 bases from J, the junction kept 6 bases outside the gene matches. Germline CDR1 is MGHDK and CDR2 is SYGVNS. This CDR3 spans 14 amino acids. The CDR3: CASSPRDRRTEAFF. The CDR3 region has the DNA TGTGCCAGCAGTCCCCGGGACAGGCGCACTGAAGCTTTCTTT.

The chain uses TRBV6-6 and TRBJ1-2; a weak D match, TRBD1 (6 bases). Germline V gene sequence: CDR1 MNHNY, CDR2 SVGAGI (reference sequence). This CDR3 contains 15 residues. V lost 9 bases and J lost 0, with 17 bases in between. The CDR3 DNA is TGTGCCAGTCAAGACGGACAGAGAACTAACTATGGCTACACCTTC. This codes for CASQDGQRTNYGYTF.

V gene TRBV7-2 combines with J gene TRBJ2-7; 9 bases line up with TRBD2. The CDR3 extends over 14 amino acids. Germline lookup yields CDR1 SGHTA and CDR2 FQGNSA. The trim removed 3 bases at V and 0 bases at J, leaving 0 bases unmatched. The CDR3 region is CASSFSGSSYEQYF. CDR3 in DNA: TGTGCCAGCAGCTTTAGCGGGAGCTCCTACGAGCAGTACTTC.

The chain uses TRBV2 and TRBJ1-2; 8 nucleotides match TRBD1. CDR1 is SNHLY and CDR2 is FYNNEI in the germline V gene. The CDR3 length is 14 residues. V shed 4 bases and J 7 bases; nucleotides not matched to a gene: 8. The CDR3 bases are TGTGCCAGCAGTGTCTCCCAGGGGGCTCGTGGCTACACCTTC. Translated: CASSVSQGARGYTF.

J is TRBJ2-1 and V is TRBV11-2; D unresolved. The V gene's germline CDR1 is SGHAT and CDR2 FQNNGV. Trimming pared 4 bases from V and 10 bases from J, leaving 11 bases between. The CDR3 consists of 12 residues. The CDR3 region has the DNA TGTGCCAGCAGCTGGCGACAAGCCGAGCAGTTCTTC. It yields the protein CASSWRQAEQFF.

The chain has TRBV5-1 and TRBJ1-1, with 7 bases that match TRBD1. Unmatched junction bases numbered 10, after V lost 3 bases and J lost 5 bases. CDR3 length: 15 amino acids. Germline V gene data show CDR1 as SGHRS and CDR2 as YFSETQ. The CDR3 DNA reads TGCGCCAGCAGCTGGGGGGCAGGGGGATTAACTGAAGCTTTCTTT. This encodes CASSWGAGGLTEAFF.

This chain joins TRBV28 and TRBJ1-1; 9 nucleotides line up with TRBD1. V lost 6 bases and J lost 6; bases outside the gene matches: 2. Germline CDR1 reads MDHEN; CDR2 reads SYDVKM. This CDR3 has 12 residues. This CDR3 reads CASRTGGSEAFF. CDR3 nucleotide sequence: TGTGCCAGCAGAACAGGGGGCTCTGAAGCTTTCTTT.

The rearrangement links TRBV6-6 to TRBJ1-6; D is ambiguous. CDR1 and CDR2 from the germline V gene are MNHNY and SVGAGI (reference sequence). V was pared by 6 bases and J by 8 bases, with 11 bases between. This CDR3 spans 13 amino acids. The CDR3 spells CASRALMDSPLHF. The CDR3 DNA follows: TGTGCCAGCAGGGCCCTGATGGATTCACCCCTCCACTTT.

The rearrangement links TRBV11-2 to TRBJ2-7, with a weak D call TRBD2 (5 bases). V lost 0 bases and J lost 0, with 9 bases in between. Germline lookup yields CDR1 SGHAT and CDR2 FQNNGV. The CDR3 covers 15 residues. The CDR3 is CASSLEVGSSYEQYF. DNA of the CDR3: TGTGCCAGCAGCTTAGAGGTTGGGAGCTCCTACGAGCAGTACTTC.

The V gene is TRBV5-7, the J gene TRBJ2-5; D may be TRBD1 (6 bases). TRBV5-7 is an open reading frame, and its role is uncertain. CDR3 length equals 17 residues. The germline V and J ends were trimmed by 0 bases and 0 bases, with 15 bases remaining between them. CDR3 sequence (DNA): TGTGCCAGCAGCTTGGACAGGGACCCCCCGTACCAAGAGACCCAGTACTTC. Its protein product is CASSLDRDPPYQETQYF.

The chain combines TRBV19 with TRBJ2-5; 12 bases match TRBD2. Germline trimming cut 1 base from V and 4 bases from J; bases unmatched to any gene: 1. The CDR3 runs 15 residues. Per germline, CDR1 LNHDA and CDR2 SQIVND (reference sequence). The chain's CDR3 is CASSIGGLAGETQYF. The DNA for the CDR3 is TGTGCCAGTAGTATAGGGGGACTAGCGGGAGAGACCCAGTACTTC.

The chain links TRBV6-6 to TRBJ2-1, with 7 bases fitting TRBD2. V trimming: 11 bases; J trimming: 6 bases; junction bases outside the gene matches: 7. There are 12 residues in the CDR3. CDR1 is MNHNY, CDR2 SVGAGI, per germline (reference sequence). CDR3 loop: CACRGGINEQFF. CDR3 in DNA: TGTGCCTGTAGGGGAGGGATCAATGAGCAGTTCTTC.

The CDR3 sequence is CASSWGGQGSYEQYF. The CDR3 nucleotides are TGTGCCAGCAGCTGGGGTGGACAGGGAAGCTACGAGCAGTACTTC. The chain has TRBV5-4 and TRBJ2-7; 8 nucleotides agree with TRBD1. With V trimmed by 3 bases and J by 3 bases, 8 bases remained unmatched. This CDR3 is built from 15 residues. From germline, CDR1 is SGHNT and CDR2 YYREEE (reference sequence).

The genes are TRBV5-1 and TRBJ2-1, with D possibly being TRBD2 (5 bases). The CDR3 runs to 17 residues. Germline V CDR1 and CDR2: SGHRS, YFSETQ. Trimming removed 4 bases at V and 10 bases at J, with 27 bases between. The CDR3 reads CASSTRLSGGNSLEQFF. CDR3 nucleotides: TGCGCCAGCAGCACTAGGCTCAGCGGTGGTAATTCTTTGGAGCAGTTCTTC.

This clone was picked up one time. Mismatch with germline at one junction end may stem from a read error. The chain recombines TRBV4-2 with TRBJ1-2; the match to TRBD1 covers 7 bases. Per the germline V gene, CDR1 is LGHNA and CDR2 is YNFKEQ. The CDR3 contains 16 residues. CDR3: CASSQPSPGRGYGYTF. CDR3 sequence (DNA): TGTGCCAGCAGCCAACCATCCCCCGGCAGGGGGTATGGCTATACCTTC.

Note on this clone: The conserved closing phenylalanine or tryptophan is absent in this CDR3, likely reflecting a read error. Because the CDR3's place on the DNA is in doubt, the DNA is left out and the CDR3 is given as listed by TCRdb. CDR3 amino acids: CASSPPIGRAHL. This chain connects TRBV18 to TRBJ1-2; the DNA was not used to check the table's D call, TRBD1. The CDR3 is 12 residues long, counting both termini. The germline CDR1 and CDR2 sequences are KGHSH and LQKENI.

The rearrangement joins TRBV19 to TRBJ1-2, with 9 bases identical to TRBD1. Trimming took 3 bases from V and 4 from J; bases not matched to a gene: 6. CDR1 is LNHDA and CDR2 is SQIVND in the germline V gene (reference sequence). This CDR3 region has 15 residues. CDR3 DNA: TGTGCCAGTAGTATTACGACAGGGGGATTCTATGGCTACACCTTC. Residues: CASSITTGGFYGYTF.

The chain has TRBV7-2 and TRBJ2-7, with TRBD1 matching over 7 bases. This CDR3 is built from 15 residues. The V and J ends lost 5 bases and 0 bases, in that order; junction bases with no gene match: 7. Germline CDR1 and CDR2: SGHTA and FQGNSA. The CDR3 region is CASSPTPGGSYEQYF. The DNA for the CDR3 is TGTGCCAGCAGCCCGACCCCAGGGGGCTCCTACGAGCAGTACTTC.

This sequence joins TRBV2 and TRBJ2-7, with 7 bases that match TRBD1. This CDR3 is built from 12 residues. Germline assignment: CDR1 SNHLY and CDR2 FYNNEI. With 4 bases clipped from V and 6 bases from J, the junction kept 3 bases outside the gene matches. For the CDR3, the DNA is TGTGCCAGCAGTGGACAGGGAAGCGAGCAGTACTTC. Protein sequence: CASSGQGSEQYF.